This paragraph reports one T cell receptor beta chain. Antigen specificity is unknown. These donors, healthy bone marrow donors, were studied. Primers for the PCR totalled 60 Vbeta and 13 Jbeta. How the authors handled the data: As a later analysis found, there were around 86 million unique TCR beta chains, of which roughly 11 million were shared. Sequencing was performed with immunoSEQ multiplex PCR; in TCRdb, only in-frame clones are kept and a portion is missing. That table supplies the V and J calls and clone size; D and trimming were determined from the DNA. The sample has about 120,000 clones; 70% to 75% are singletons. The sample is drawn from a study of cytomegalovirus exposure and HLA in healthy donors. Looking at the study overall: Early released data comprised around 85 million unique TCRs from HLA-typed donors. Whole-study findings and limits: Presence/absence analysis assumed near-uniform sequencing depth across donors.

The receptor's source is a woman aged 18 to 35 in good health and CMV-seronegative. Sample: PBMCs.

The chain's CDR3 is CASSLLSSYGYTF. CDR3 nucleotide sequence: TGTGCCAGCAGTTTACTCAGTTCCTATGGCTACACCTTC. The V and J genes are TRBV28 and TRBJ1-2; D gene unclear. Trimming took off 2 bases at V and 4 bases at J, with 8 bases between the two ends. Looked up from germline, CDR1 is MDHEN and CDR2 is SYDVKM. There are 13 residues in the CDR3.